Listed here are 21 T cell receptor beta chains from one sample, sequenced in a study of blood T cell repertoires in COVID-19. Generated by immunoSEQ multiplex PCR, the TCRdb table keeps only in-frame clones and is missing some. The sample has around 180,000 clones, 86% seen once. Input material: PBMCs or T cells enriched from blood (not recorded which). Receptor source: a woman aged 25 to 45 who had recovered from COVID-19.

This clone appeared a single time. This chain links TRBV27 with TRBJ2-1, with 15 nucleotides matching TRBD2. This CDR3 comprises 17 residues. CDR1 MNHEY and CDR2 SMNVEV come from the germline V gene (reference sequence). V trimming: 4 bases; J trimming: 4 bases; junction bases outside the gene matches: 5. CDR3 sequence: CASSSGTSGRWYNEQFF. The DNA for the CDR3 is TGTGCCAGCAGTTCCGGGACTAGCGGGAGGTGGTACAATGAGCAGTTCTTC.

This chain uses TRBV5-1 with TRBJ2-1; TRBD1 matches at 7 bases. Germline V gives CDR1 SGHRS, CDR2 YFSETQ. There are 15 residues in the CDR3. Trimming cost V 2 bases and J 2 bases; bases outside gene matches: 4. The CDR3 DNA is TGCGCCAGCAGCTTCACAGGGGCCCCCTACAATGAGCAGTTCTTC. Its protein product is CASSFTGAPYNEQFF.

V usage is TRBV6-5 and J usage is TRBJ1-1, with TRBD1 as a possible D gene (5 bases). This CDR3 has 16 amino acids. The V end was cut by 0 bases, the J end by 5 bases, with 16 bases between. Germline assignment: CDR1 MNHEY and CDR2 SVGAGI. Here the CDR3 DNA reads TGTGCCAGCAGTTACTCCGGACAACGCAAGGGGACTGAAGCTTTCTTT. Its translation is CASSYSGQRKGTEAFF.

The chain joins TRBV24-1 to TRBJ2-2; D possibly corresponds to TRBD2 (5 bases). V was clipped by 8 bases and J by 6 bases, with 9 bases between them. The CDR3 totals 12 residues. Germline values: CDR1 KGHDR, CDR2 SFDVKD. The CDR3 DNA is TGTGCCACCAAGTCGAGGGCCGGGGAGCTGTTTTTT. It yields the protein CATKSRAGELFF.

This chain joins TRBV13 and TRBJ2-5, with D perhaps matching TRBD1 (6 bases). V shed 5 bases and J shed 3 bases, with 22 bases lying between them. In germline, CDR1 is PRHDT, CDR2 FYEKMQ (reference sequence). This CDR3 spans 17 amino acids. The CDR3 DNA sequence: TGTGCCAGCAGCGCCAGGACAGCCGAAACCTTCAAAGAGACCCAGTACTTC. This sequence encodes CASSARTAETFKETQYF.

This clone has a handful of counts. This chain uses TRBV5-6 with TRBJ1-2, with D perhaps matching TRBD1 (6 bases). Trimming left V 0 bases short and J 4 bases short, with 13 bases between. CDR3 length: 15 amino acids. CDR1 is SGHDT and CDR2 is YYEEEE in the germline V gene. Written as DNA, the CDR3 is TGTGCCAGCAGCTTGGGACAGGTTACCCTCTATGGCTACACCTTC. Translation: CASSLGQVTLYGYTF.

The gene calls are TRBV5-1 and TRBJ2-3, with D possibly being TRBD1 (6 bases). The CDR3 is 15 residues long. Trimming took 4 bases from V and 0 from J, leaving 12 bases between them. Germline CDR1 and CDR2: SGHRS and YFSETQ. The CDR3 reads CASSRQEASTDTQYF. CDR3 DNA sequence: TGCGCCAGCAGCCGACAGGAAGCTAGCACAGATACGCAGTATTTT.

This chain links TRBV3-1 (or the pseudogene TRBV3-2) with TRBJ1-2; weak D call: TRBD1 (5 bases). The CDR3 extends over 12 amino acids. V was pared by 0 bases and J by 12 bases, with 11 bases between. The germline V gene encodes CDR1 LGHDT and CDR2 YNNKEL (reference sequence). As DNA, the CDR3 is TGTGCCAGCAGCCAAGAGTGGGGGGGTAACACCTTC. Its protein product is CASSQEWGGNTF.

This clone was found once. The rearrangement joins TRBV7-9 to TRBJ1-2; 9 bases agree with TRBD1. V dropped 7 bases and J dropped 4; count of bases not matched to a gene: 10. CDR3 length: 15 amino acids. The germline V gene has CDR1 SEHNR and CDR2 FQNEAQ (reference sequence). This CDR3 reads CASTPPGDRAYGYTF. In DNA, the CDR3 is TGTGCCAGCACTCCTCCGGGGGACAGGGCCTATGGCTACACCTTC.

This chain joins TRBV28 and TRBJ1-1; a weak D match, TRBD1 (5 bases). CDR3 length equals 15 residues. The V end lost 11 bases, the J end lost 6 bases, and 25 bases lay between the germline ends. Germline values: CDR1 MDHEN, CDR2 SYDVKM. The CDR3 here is CAAMTVVKLGAEAFF. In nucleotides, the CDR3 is TGTGCCGCCATGACAGTTGTCAAACTTGGGGCTGAAGCTTTCTTT.

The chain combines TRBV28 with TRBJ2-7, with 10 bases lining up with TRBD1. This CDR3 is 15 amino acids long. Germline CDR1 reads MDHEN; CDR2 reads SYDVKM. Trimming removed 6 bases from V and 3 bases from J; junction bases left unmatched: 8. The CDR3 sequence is CASSLPGQGNYEQYF. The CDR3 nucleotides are TGTGCCAGCAGCCTCCCGGGACAGGGGAACTACGAGCAGTACTTC.

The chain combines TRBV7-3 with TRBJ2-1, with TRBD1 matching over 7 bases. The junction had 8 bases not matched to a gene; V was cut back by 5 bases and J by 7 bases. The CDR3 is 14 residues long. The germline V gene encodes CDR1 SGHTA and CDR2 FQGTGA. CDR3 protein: CASSLGGAGNEQFF. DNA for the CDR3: TGTGCCAGCAGCCTAGGGGGCGCTGGGAATGAGCAGTTCTTC. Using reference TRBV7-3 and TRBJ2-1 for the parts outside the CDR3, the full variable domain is GAGVSQTPSNKVTEKGKYVELRCDPISGHTALYWYRQSLGQGPEFLIYFQGTGAADDSGLPNDRFFAVRPEGSVSTLKIQRTERGDSAVYLCASSLGGAGNEQFFGPGTRLTVL.

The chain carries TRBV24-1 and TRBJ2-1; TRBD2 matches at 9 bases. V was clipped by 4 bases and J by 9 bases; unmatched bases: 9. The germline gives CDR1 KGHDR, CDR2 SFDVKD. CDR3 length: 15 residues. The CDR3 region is CATSEVAGESAEQFF. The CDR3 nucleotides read TGTGCCACCAGTGAGGTAGCGGGAGAATCTGCTGAGCAGTTCTTC.

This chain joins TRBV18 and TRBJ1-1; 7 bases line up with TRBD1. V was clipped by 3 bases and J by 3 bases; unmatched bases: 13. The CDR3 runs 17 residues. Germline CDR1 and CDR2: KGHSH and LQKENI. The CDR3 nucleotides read TGTGCCAGCTCACCCGGGTCCCAGGGGGGTAGGGACACTGAAGCTTTCTTT. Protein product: CASSPGSQGGRDTEAFF.

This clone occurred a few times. CDR3 DNA sequence: TGCAGCGTTGGCGTTGAAGTAGGAAACACCATATATTTT. Its protein product is CSVGVEVGNTIYF. This chain joins TRBV29-1 and TRBJ1-3; D is ambiguous. Per the germline V gene, CDR1 is SQVTM and CDR2 is ANQGSEA. This CDR3 comprises 13 residues. V was trimmed by 4 bases and J by 4 bases, leaving 11 bases between them.

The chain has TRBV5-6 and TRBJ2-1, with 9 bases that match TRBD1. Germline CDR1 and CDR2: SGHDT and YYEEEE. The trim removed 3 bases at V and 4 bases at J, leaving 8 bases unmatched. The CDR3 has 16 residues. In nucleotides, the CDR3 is TGTGCCAGCAGCTCGGACAGGGGTGGGGTTTACAATGAGCAGTTCTTC. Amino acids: CASSSDRGGVYNEQFF.

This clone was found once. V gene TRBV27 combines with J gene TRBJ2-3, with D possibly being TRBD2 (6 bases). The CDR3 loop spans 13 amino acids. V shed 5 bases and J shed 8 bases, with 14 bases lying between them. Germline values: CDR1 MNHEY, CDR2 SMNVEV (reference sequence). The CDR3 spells CASSAGLGGTQYF. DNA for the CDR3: TGTGCCAGCAGTGCGGGACTGGGGGGTACGCAGTATTTT.

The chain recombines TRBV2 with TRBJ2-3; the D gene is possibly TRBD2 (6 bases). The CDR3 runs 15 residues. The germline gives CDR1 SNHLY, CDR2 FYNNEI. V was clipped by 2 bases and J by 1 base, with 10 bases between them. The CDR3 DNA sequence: TGTGCCAGCAGTGAAAGACTAGGCGGCACAGATACGCAGTATTTT. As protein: CASSERLGGTDTQYF.

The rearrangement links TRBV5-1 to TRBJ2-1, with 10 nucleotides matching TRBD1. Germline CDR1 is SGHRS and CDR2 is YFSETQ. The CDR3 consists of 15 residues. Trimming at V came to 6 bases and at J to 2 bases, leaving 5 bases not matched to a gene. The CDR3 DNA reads TGCGCCAGCAATGCCGGGACAGGGGCCTACAATGAGCAGTTCTTC. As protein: CASNAGTGAYNEQFF.

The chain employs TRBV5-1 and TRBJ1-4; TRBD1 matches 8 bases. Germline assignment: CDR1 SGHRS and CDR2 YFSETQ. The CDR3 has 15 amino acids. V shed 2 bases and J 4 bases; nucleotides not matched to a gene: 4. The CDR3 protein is CASSLQGVDNEKLFF. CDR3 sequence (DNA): TGCGCCAGCAGCTTACAGGGGGTCGATAATGAAAAACTGTTTTTT.

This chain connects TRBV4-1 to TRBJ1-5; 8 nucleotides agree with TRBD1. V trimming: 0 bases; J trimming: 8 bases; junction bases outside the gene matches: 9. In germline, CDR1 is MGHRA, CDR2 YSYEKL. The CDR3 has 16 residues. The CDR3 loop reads CASSQDLSTGGKPQHF. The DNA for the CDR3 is TGCGCCAGCAGCCAAGATCTTAGTACAGGGGGGAAGCCCCAGCATTTT.